These 8 T cell receptor beta chains originate from one sample sequenced in a study of T cell responses to AZD1222 COVID-19 vaccine. Method: immunoSEQ multiplex PCR; TCRdb's copy keeps in-frame clones and lacks some. Counted here are approximately 110,000 clones, approximately 90% occurring once; the ten biggest clones make up about 9.7%. This specimen was peripheral blood, taken on day 0 of AZD1222 vaccination. The origin of the receptors is an adult in good health.

Points on this clone: One junction end does not reproduce the germline sequence, and a read error may be involved. The CDR3 DNA reads TGTGCCAGCTGTGAAGGCTGGGGAGGGGGGCCAGAGACCCAGTACTTC. This codes for CASCEGWGGGPETQYF. The J gene is TRBJ2-5, the V gene TRBV2; D might be TRBD2 (7 bases). The germline V gene has CDR1 SNHLY and CDR2 FYNNEI. There are 16 residues in the CDR3.

V usage is TRBV19 and J usage is TRBJ2-7; a weak D match, TRBD2 (5 bases). Per germline, CDR1 LNHDA and CDR2 SQIVND (reference sequence). This CDR3 region has 14 residues. V gave up 1 base and J gave up 5 bases, with 12 bases separating them. The DNA for the CDR3 is TGTGCCAGTAGTATAGTCCCAACTAGGAACGAGCAGTACTTC. Protein product: CASSIVPTRNEQYF.

CDR3 in amino acids: CASSYTGYNEQFF. The CDR3 coding sequence is TGTGCCAGCAGTTACACAGGGTACAATGAGCAGTTCTTC. V gene TRBV6-5 combines with J gene TRBJ2-1; D perhaps matches TRBD1 (6 bases). CDR1 and CDR2 from the germline V gene are MNHEY and SVGAGI. V was pared by 2 bases and J by 4 bases, with 6 bases between. This CDR3 is built from 13 residues.

This chain joins TRBV27 and TRBJ2-7, with TRBD2 matching over 9 bases. CDR1 is MNHEY, CDR2 SMNVEV, per germline (reference sequence). CDR3 length: 18 residues. V trimming: 5 bases; J trimming: 5 bases; junction bases outside the gene matches: 19. The CDR3 coding sequence is TGTGCCAGCAGTCCGACGGTAGGAGCGGGAGGTTCGGTAAACGAGCAGTACTTC. Its protein product is CASSPTVGAGGSVNEQYF.

This clone has a single count. The V call is TRBV2, the J call TRBJ1-3; no definite D call. CDR3 length: 11 residues. Germline V gene sequence: CDR1 SNHLY, CDR2 FYNNEI. V was shortened by 7 bases and J by 8 bases, with 9 bases between the two germline ends. In nucleotides, the CDR3 is TGTGCCAGCAAAAGAGTAGACACCATATATTTT. This codes for CASKRVDTIYF.

The chain is built from TRBV5-1 and TRBJ2-1, with 9 bases matching TRBD2. Germline V gene lookup returns CDR1 SGHRS and CDR2 YFSETQ. CDR3 size: 16 residues. V shed 0 bases, J shed 5 bases, and the junction held 6 bases outside the gene matches. CDR3 region: CASSLALAGPHNEQFF. In DNA form, the CDR3 reads TGCGCCAGCAGCTTGGCCCTAGCGGGACCACACAATGAGCAGTTCTTC. Filled out from reference TRBV5-1 and TRBJ2-1, the complete variable domain reads KAGVTQTPRYLIKTRGQQVTLSCSPISGHRSVSWYQQTPGQGLQFLFEYFSETQRNKGNFPGRFSGRQFSNSRSEMNVSTLELGDSALYLCASSLALAGPHNEQFFGPGTRLTVL.

The rearrangement uses TRBV5-1 and TRBJ1-1; 7 bases are a match to TRBD1. Germline CDR1 reads SGHRS; CDR2 reads YFSETQ. The V and J ends lost 1 base and 2 bases, in that order; junction bases with no gene match: 2. This CDR3 contains 14 residues. CDR3 in DNA: TGCGCCAGCAGCTTGAACAGGGGCAACACTGAAGCTTTCTTT. Amino acid sequence: CASSLNRGNTEAFF.

This clone has only one observation. J is TRBJ2-1 and V is TRBV3-1 (or the pseudogene TRBV3-2), with 8 bases matching TRBD2. J was trimmed by 10 bases and V by 1 base; bases with no gene match: 3. The CDR3 is made up of 13 amino acids. The V gene's germline CDR1 is LGHDT and CDR2 YNNKEL (reference sequence). The CDR3 reads CASSQGSGGEQFF. The CDR3 DNA sequence: TGTGCCAGCAGCCAAGGGTCGGGAGGGGAGCAGTTCTTC.